This T cell receptor beta chain was identified in a study of cytomegalovirus exposure and HLA in healthy donors (dated by TCRdb to 2016 to 2017). Regarding the study in general: According to an earlier analysis of a few hundred of the donors, about 179 million T cells yielded 117 million unique TCR beta sequences and approximately 280 Gb of sequence data. Rather than drawing on any new phenotypic data, the later analysis identified candidate immune exposures from TCR beta sequences and the way those sequences occurred across donors. A few DR-DQ haplotypes were treated as single units for association and clustering because of strong linkage in the cohort. A later genetic analysis used genome-wide SNP genotypes for about 60% of the roughly 670 donors, treating that subset as a discovery cohort. All discovery cohort repertoires had been generated on a single sequencing platform. Among the approximately 430 genotyped donors, approximately 76% belonged to the genetic ancestry cluster associated with self-reported Caucasian donors. Donor age, sex, ethnicity and CMV serostatus were compiled together with the repertoire data. On average, 235,054 unique TCR beta nucleotide sequences were sequenced per donor among about 400 genotyped donors of the cohort, with 15% to 20% of those sequences being non-productive. The study aimed to test whether cataloging public T cell receptors could reveal signatures of past pathogen exposure. An earlier analysis of 587 of the donors used high-throughput TCR beta sequencing to judge whether each TCR beta V gene segment behaved as functional or pseudogenic. In addition to the first cohort of approximately 650 subjects, a separate validation cohort of 130 or so different subjects was used. The study profiled the T cell repertoires of 500 to 800 subjects by immunosequencing and related them to cytomegalovirus serostatus. Roughly 290 gigabases of sequencing data and 91 million or so unique TCR sequences made up an early release that covered some 640 HLA-typed donors. Both class I and class II loci were covered by HLA typing, at four-digit resolution. In a later analysis, previously published TCR beta repertoires from fewer than 750 donors were re-analyzed and high-resolution HLA genotyping was added so that TCR occurrence patterns could be studied. Typing coverage differed by locus: A, B, C, DRB1 and DQB1 were typed in roughly 620-630 donors, DQA1 in about 550, DPA1 in 600 to 610, and DPB1 in just under 480. To predict cytomegalovirus infection status, the study brought together high-throughput TCR immunosequencing, statistical association of individual TCRs with disease status, and machine learning.

In total, roughly 670 healthy bone marrow donors made up the cohort. At the time of sampling, all cohort members were nominally healthy, though unrecorded immune exposures were likely present. The donor was CMV seropositive and belonged to the group of more than 250 seropositive cohort members. Every donor gave a peripheral blood sample, and the peripheral blood mononuclear cells from that sample were used for TCR beta sequencing. Genomic DNA was extracted from the blood cell samples with the Qiagen DNeasy Blood Extraction Kit. This clone was seen more than once but under ten times. The antigen this receptor binds is unknown. Base qualities are not recorded, but no much larger clone differs from it by a single base. What the research found in general, with its limitations: Broadly in line with IMGT annotations, most TCR beta V segments showed up in productive rearrangements about 90% or about 30% of the time in an earlier analysis of 450 to 750 of the donors. The study listed approximately 160 TCR beta chains as associated with cytomegalovirus. A further reported finding was that TCR beta sequences accurately predicted the HLA-A and HLA-B alleles for most subjects in the first cohort. In a later analysis, the rate of TCR association differed among HLA loci, with DRB1 alleles having the most associated TCRs and HLA-C alleles having the fewest. In a later genetic analysis, fewer N-insertions in productive TCRs were reported among donors in an Asian-associated ancestry cluster than the approximately 630-donor mean. For the cohort, immune exposure information was limited to CMV serostatus. Most TCR sequences were seen in very few donors, while some public TCRs were found in many individuals. Several of the top co-occurrence clusters appeared to be linked to parvovirus B19, influenza, CMV and Epstein-Barr virus, according to a later analysis. When HLA alleles, especially DR and DQ, strongly co-occurred, TCR associations were difficult to assign to individual alleles. According to the authors, the approach could potentially be generalized to other disease states and immunological phenotypes. Because some donors lacked HLA typing at each locus, the association tests relied only on the typed subset. The sequencing pipeline was judged likely to have produced a cluster of highly shared sequence variants as a technical artifact. The 87-base-pair reads could not distinguish some IMGT-functional V segments, including TRBV6-2 and TRBV6-3, so those segments were excluded. In this cohort, only TCR beta chains were sequenced, and detectable features were limited by the absence of alpha or paired-chain data. In a later analysis, some 18,000 TCR beta sequences were associated with specific HLA alleles at a false discovery rate of 0.05. Linkage disequilibrium might explain the correlated functional status among segregating V segments, but an unknown experimental factor could not be excluded. In a later genetic analysis, a missense DCLRE1C variant was associated with V-gene and J-gene trimming of TCR beta chains, and the association was replicated in an independent cohort. The classifier was reported to diagnose cytomegalovirus status with high specificity and sensitivity in both the original and validation cohorts. A later analysis found that most CMV-associated TCR beta chains appeared HLA-restricted, with HLA associations seemingly driven largely by CMV exposure. Three of the identified cytomegalovirus-associated TCR beta chains were confirmed in vitro to be specific for cytomegalovirus antigens. In a later analysis, HLA-associated TCR beta chains showed more clonal expansion and lower generation probabilities than non-associated chains that were equally common. The presence/absence analyses assumed that sequencing depth was roughly uniform across donors, and that assumption may not be true. Because counts were too low, about 18 rarely observed V segments, including chromosome 9 orphons, were left out of the earlier analysis of 500 to 650 of the donors.

Germline trimming: 4 bases from V, 2 bases from J; junction bases outside gene matches: 2. CDR1 is given as SGHTA and CDR2 as FQGNSA, both from the germline V gene. Measured from the cysteine to the phenylalanine, the CDR3 is 14 residues long. Just the 42-base CDR3 DNA is kept, in frame starting at base 1. Library method: the immunoSEQ multiplex PCR assay. The multiplex PCR relied on a mix of 60 forward primers for TCR Vbeta segments and 13 reverse primers for TCR Jbeta segments. The CDR3 region of rearranged TCR beta genes was amplified from genomic DNA by a multiplex PCR assay. On the Illumina HiSeq System, the amplified TCR beta libraries were sequenced as 87-base-pair reads. The original methods were these. In a later analysis, about 80 million unique TCR beta chains were counted across the 650 to 700 repertoires, and roughly 11 million of these chains were shared by at least two donors. Raw reads were error-corrected and collapsed into unique sequences by a nearest-neighbor algorithm in which closely related sequences were merged to remove PCR and sequencing errors. To assign V, D and J gene segments, CDR3 sequences were aligned to IMGT reference sequences. For a sequence to be retained, at least a six-nucleotide match to both a V gene segment and a J gene segment was required. Rearrangements were classified as productive when the CDR3 lacked stop codons and remained in frame with V and J, and all other rearrangements were classified as non-productive. CDR3 was defined according to IMGT convention as the region running from the second conserved V-encoded cysteine to the conserved J-encoded phenylalanine. The earlier analysis of about 590 of the donors excluded sequences that lacked an unambiguous match to a single V gene segment. An earlier analysis of a few hundred of the donors classified V segments as functional when productive rearrangements were above 56.7% and as segregating when the standard deviation between donors was above 5%. A statistical classification framework was built to diagnose cytomegalovirus status from the catalog of TCR beta chain sequences. A later analysis assigned V and J genes by comparing TCR nucleotide sequences with IMGT/GENE-DB human TR gene sequences. The TCRdist pipeline was used in a later analysis to assign CDR3 sequences and most-parsimonious VDJ recombination scenarios. In a later analysis, every TCR beta chain was defined by the combination of its CDR3 amino acid sequence and its V-gene family, and reads without a unique V-gene family were dropped. As a way to deal with suspected cross-contamination and a sequencing artifact, a later analysis dropped hundreds of nucleotide sequences that were highly shared and had low generation probability. In a later analysis, a clonal expansion index for each public chain was calculated from normalized within-repertoire ranks of inferred template counts. A later analysis computed generation probabilities with a VDJ recombination model fitted to out-of-frame rearrangements, and checked the results against IGoR. A later analysis scored TCR-TCR, TCR-HLA and TCR-CMV co-occurrence with hypergeometric tests, applying a repertoire-size bias correction to TCR pairs. In a later analysis, false discovery rates were estimated by permuting HLA or CMV assignments 20 times. In a later analysis, co-occurring TCRs were grouped using DBSCAN, with TCRdist sequence similarity added in when clustering inside HLA-allele-positive subsets. Repertoires with fewer than 30,000 or more than 120,000 public chains, plus five repertoires with anomalous nucleotide sharing, were excluded from co-occurrence clustering. Sourced from immuneACCESS, this table was stored by TCRdb with only in-frame sequences that have V and J called. A share of the clones is absent; for the studies checked, an unresolved V gene accounts for under half, and the remainder has no known explanation. V and J calls and clone size are given by that table; D and trimming were obtained from the DNA. This sample comprises 150,000 or so clones, under 85% of them detected only once. 6.5% to 8% of the sample belongs to the ten largest clones.

Sample: PBMCs. The clonotype was recovered from a middle-aged woman in good health and CMV-seropositive. The chain links TRBV7-2 with TRBJ1-5; 7 bases in between match TRBD1. The CDR3 amino acid sequence is: CASSSTGGNQPQHF. The base sequence is TGTGCCAGCAGCTCCACAGGGGGCAATCAGCCCCAGCATTTT.